Below are 18 T cell receptor beta chains sequenced from a single sample in a study of T cell therapy after organ transplantation. Their antigens are not known. TCRdb keeps only in-frame clones here, not all; method: immunoSEQ multiplex PCR. The sample gives around 50,000 clones, 85% to 95% of which show up once; 2.5% to 4% is in the top ten. The sample consisted of CD8+ T cells from blood, taken before autologous CMV-specific T cell therapy. These receptors all stem from a human patient who had received a solid organ transplant and had CMV disease.

The chain links TRBV11-2 to TRBJ2-5; 8 bases line up with TRBD1. Germline V gene data show CDR1 as SGHAT and CDR2 as FQNNGV. There are 16 residues in the CDR3. V gave up 5 bases and J gave up 5 bases; unmatched junction bases: 13. The CDR3 sequence: CASSQYPGGEGETQYF. The CDR3 region has the DNA TGTGCCAGCAGCCAATACCCAGGGGGCGAGGGTGAGACCCAGTACTTC.

In its sample, this clone was seen once. This chain connects TRBV4-3 to TRBJ1-5, with 7 bases fitting TRBD1. Germline CDR1 reads LGHNA; CDR2 reads YSLEER. This CDR3 is 15 amino acids long. V lost 1 base to trimming and J lost 8 bases; unmatched junction nucleotides: 8. The CDR3 DNA is TGCGCCAGCAGCCAAGGAGGAGGGGGCGCGGAGCCCCAGCATTTT. As protein: CASSQGGGGAEPQHF.

The table lists this clone with a count of one. This chain links TRBV19 with TRBJ2-3, with 7 bases lining up with TRBD2. The CDR3 loop spans 15 amino acids. Germline loops: CDR1 LNHDA, CDR2 SQIVND (reference sequence). V lost 5 bases and J lost 4; bases outside the gene matches: 9. Here the CDR3 DNA reads TGTGCCAGTAGTTTTCGGGGGAGGGCCGCAGATACGCAGTATTTT. Translation gives CASSFRGRAADTQYF.

The rearrangement joins TRBV6-6 to TRBJ1-1; TRBD1 agrees at 7 bases. This CDR3 comprises 14 residues. The V gene's germline CDR1 is MNHNY and CDR2 SVGAGI (reference sequence). V lost 6 bases and J lost 0; bases outside the gene matches: 4. The CDR3 region is CASSPQGMNTEAFF. The CDR3 region has the DNA TGTGCCAGCAGCCCACAGGGGATGAACACTGAAGCTTTCTTT.

This rearrangement joins TRBV7-9 to TRBJ2-1; tentatively, D is TRBD2 (6 bases). In germline, CDR1 is SEHNR, CDR2 FQNEAQ (reference sequence). The V end was cut by 5 bases, the J end by 9 bases, with 23 bases between. This CDR3 has 16 residues. In DNA, the CDR3 is TGTGCCAGCAGCCCCCAGGGTCGAGGGACTTACCGTGAGCAGTTCTTC. Translated: CASSPQGRGTYREQFF.

The chain couples TRBV13 to TRBJ1-3; 7 bases are a match to TRBD1. The CDR3 totals 17 residues. The V segment lost 4 bases and the J segment 0 bases; nucleotides outside the gene matches: 9. Germline V gives CDR1 PRHDT, CDR2 FYEKMQ (reference sequence). In DNA form, the CDR3 reads TGTGCCAGCAGCTCGGGGACAGCAAGTTTCTCTGGAAACACCATATATTTT. Its translation is CASSSGTASFSGNTIYF.

V and J are TRBV27 and TRBJ1-3; possibly TRBD1 for D (5 bases). Per the germline V gene, CDR1 is MNHEY and CDR2 is SMNVEV (reference sequence). Trimming took off 4 bases at V and 0 bases at J, with 16 bases between the two ends. The CDR3 contains 17 residues. Here the CDR3 DNA reads TGTGCCAGCAGTTGGTCAGGGAAGGGGTACTCTGGAAACACCATATATTTT. Protein product: CASSWSGKGYSGNTIYF.

V is TRBV25-1 and J is TRBJ1-1; D possibly corresponds to TRBD1 (5 bases). The germline V gene encodes CDR1 MGHDK and CDR2 SYGVNS. The CDR3 covers 14 residues. V was clipped by 4 bases and J by 1 base, with 10 bases between them. The chain's CDR3 is CASSAQGENTEAFF. DNA of the CDR3: TGTGCCAGCAGTGCCCAGGGAGAGAACACTGAAGCTTTCTTT.

This chain uses TRBV7-9 with TRBJ1-5; D unclear. This CDR3 has 14 amino acids. The V and J ends lost 5 bases and 5 bases respectively, with 13 bases between them. CDR1 is SEHNR, CDR2 FQNEAQ, per germline (reference sequence). CDR3: CASSPPGYDQPQHF. As DNA, the CDR3 is TGTGCCAGCAGCCCGCCGGGGTACGATCAGCCCCAGCATTTT.

The chain carries TRBV29-1 and TRBJ1-1, with D hard to call. The germline gives CDR1 SQVTM, CDR2 ANQGSEA. The CDR3 has 11 residues. The V and J ends lost 4 bases and 1 base respectively, with 4 bases between them. The CDR3 nucleotides are TGCAGCGTTGTGGAGAACACTGAAGCTTTCTTT. Translation gives CSVVENTEAFF.

The chain uses TRBV10-2 and TRBJ2-7; D may be TRBD1 or TRBD2 (5 bases each). The length of the CDR3 is 14 residues. The germline CDR1 and CDR2 sequences are WSHSY and SAAADI. The V and J ends lost 6 bases and 0 bases respectively, with 12 bases between them. CDR3 in amino acids: CASSAGTASYEQYF. CDR3 in DNA: TGCGCCAGCAGCGCCGGGACGGCCTCCTACGAGCAGTACTTC.

The rearrangement joins TRBV7-9 to TRBJ2-2; TRBD2 aligns across 10 bases. The trim removed 5 bases at V and 5 bases at J, leaving 11 bases unmatched. The V gene's germline CDR1 is SEHNR and CDR2 FQNEAQ (reference sequence). The CDR3 is made up of 17 amino acids. CDR3: CASSQGLARTGTGELFF. Written as DNA, the CDR3 is TGTGCCAGCAGCCAGGGACTAGCGCGAACTGGAACCGGGGAGCTGTTTTTT. The complete variable domain, with remaining parts taken from reference TRBV7-9 and TRBJ2-2, reads DTGVSQNPRHKITKRGQNVTFRCDPISEHNRLYWYRQTLGQGPEFLTYFQNEAQLEKSRLLSDRFSAERPKGSFSTLEIQRTEQGDSAMYLCASSQGLARTGTGELFFGEGSRLTVL.

The V call is TRBV30, the J call TRBJ1-2, with D hard to call. V was shortened by 0 bases and J by 8 bases, with 7 bases between the two germline ends. Germline CDR1 is GTSNPN and CDR2 is SVGIG (reference sequence). This CDR3 has 11 amino acids. CDR3 region: CAWSVKLGYTF. Here the CDR3 DNA reads TGTGCCTGGAGTGTAAAGCTCGGCTACACCTTC.

The genes are TRBV5-6 and TRBJ2-1; the D gene is possibly TRBD2 (6 bases). V lost 4 bases and J 5 bases, leaving 13 bases between the germline ends. The CDR3 runs to 14 residues. Germline CDR1 SGHDT, CDR2 YYEEEE. This CDR3 reads CASSGGLPNNEQFF. The DNA of the CDR3 is TGTGCCAGCAGCGGCGGACTACCCAACAATGAGCAGTTCTTC.

The V call is TRBV19, the J call TRBJ1-1; D perhaps matches TRBD1 (5 bases). The CDR3 runs 13 residues. CDR1 is LNHDA, CDR2 SQIVND, per germline (reference sequence). Trimming took 3 bases from V and 4 from J, leaving 9 bases between them. In nucleotides, the CDR3 is TGTGCCAGTAGTATGGAGGGGTCCACTGAAGCTTTCTTT. Encoded protein: CASSMEGSTEAFF. Complete variable domain (other parts from reference TRBV19 and TRBJ1-1): DGGITQSPKYLFRKEGQNVTLSCEQNLNHDAMYWYRQDPGQGLRLIYYSQIVNDFQKGDIAEGYSVSREKKESFPLTVTSAQKNPTAFYLCASSMEGSTEAFFGQGTRLTVV.

The chain employs TRBV19 and TRBJ1-1, with unresolved D. The CDR3 extends over 13 amino acids. Trimming pared 1 base from V and 4 bases from J, leaving 7 bases between. Germline-derived CDR1 and CDR2 are LNHDA and SQIVND (reference sequence). CDR3 residues: CASSIGGSTEAFF. The CDR3 nucleotides read TGTGCCAGTAGTATAGGAGGGTCCACTGAAGCTTTCTTT.

V is TRBV5-1 and J is TRBJ1-4; D gene unclear. The germline V gene encodes CDR1 SGHRS and CDR2 YFSETQ. The V gene lost 0 bases and the J gene lost 0 bases, with 9 bases spanning the gap. This CDR3 region has 16 residues. CDR3 coding DNA: TGCGCCAGCAGCTTGGGGAGGGTAGCAACTAATGAAAAACTGTTTTTT. It is translated as CASSLGRVATNEKLFF.

This chain uses TRBV6-6 with TRBJ2-7; 7 nucleotides agree with TRBD1. CDR1 and CDR2 (germline): MNHNY, SVGAGI (reference sequence). The CDR3 loop spans 15 amino acids. V trimming: 5 bases; J trimming: 3 bases; junction bases outside the gene matches: 10. The DNA for the CDR3 is TGTGCCAGCAGTACTGAACCGGGACAGCTCTACGAGCAGTACTTC. This sequence encodes CASSTEPGQLYEQYF.